These 24 T cell receptor beta chains share one sample of origin, sequenced in a study of T cell responses to AZD1222 COVID-19 vaccine. Sequencing used immunoSEQ multiplex PCR; TCRdb keeps in-frame clones, though not all of them. This table has about 150,000 clones, about 92% appearing once. The sequencing used peripheral blood, collected 28 days after the second AZD1222 dose. These receptors were collected from an adult who received the AZD1222 COVID-19 vaccine.

The chain combines TRBV2 with TRBJ2-5; D not certain. The ends were cut back, 3 bases at V and 6 bases at J, with 8 bases in the middle. The CDR3 sequence is 12 residues long. Germline V CDR1 and CDR2: SNHLY, FYNNEI. The CDR3 DNA is TGTGCCAGCAGTGACCTACGGCAGACCCAGTACTTC. It yields the protein CASSDLRQTQYF.

The chain is built from TRBV14 and TRBJ2-1; 13 nucleotides agree with TRBD2. The CDR3 is 16 amino acids. Per germline, CDR1 SGHDN and CDR2 FVKESK. The junction had 7 bases not matched to a gene; V was cut back by 4 bases and J by 7 bases. CDR3 DNA: TGTGCCAGCAGCCGAACCGGGACTAGCGGGAAAAATGAGCAGTTCTTC. Residues: CASSRTGTSGKNEQFF.

V usage is TRBV30 and J usage is TRBJ1-5; tentative D call: TRBD1 (6 bases). The V end lost 2 bases, the J end lost 2 bases, and 13 bases lay between the germline ends. The CDR3 totals 15 residues. The germline CDR1 and CDR2 sequences are GTSNPN and SVGIG (reference sequence). The CDR3 spells CAWSPAGGGNQPQHF. The CDR3 nucleotides read TGTGCCTGGAGTCCCGCCGGGGGCGGCAATCAGCCCCAGCATTTT. The full variable domain, rest sourced from reference TRBV30 and TRBJ1-5, is SQTIHQWPATLVQPVGSPLSLECTVEGTSNPNLYWYRQAAGRGLQLLFYSVGIGQISSEVPQNLSASRPQDRQFILSSKKLLLSDSGFYLCAWSPAGGGNQPQHFGDGTRLSIL.

The CDR3: CASSEALLPKGGAGLETQYF. The DNA of the CDR3 is TGTGCCAGCAGTGAAGCGCTTCTACCCAAAGGGGGCGCAGGTTTAGAGACCCAGTACTTC. The chain couples TRBV6-1 to TRBJ2-5; 7 bases match TRBD1. V shed 0 bases, J shed 4 bases, and the junction held 20 bases outside the gene matches. This CDR3 contains 20 residues. CDR1 is MNHNS and CDR2 is SASEGT in the germline V gene.

The J gene is TRBJ1-5, the V gene TRBV19, with D perhaps matching TRBD1 (6 bases). The V end was cut by 7 bases, the J end by 0 bases, with 16 bases between. This CDR3 is built from 16 residues. CDR1 and CDR2 from the germline V gene are LNHDA and SQIVND (reference sequence). The DNA of the CDR3 is TGTGCCAGTAAGAGGGGGGACGGGTATAGCAATCAGCCCCAGCATTTT. This sequence encodes CASKRGDGYSNQPQHF.

The chain recombines TRBV7-9 with TRBJ2-1, with TRBD1 matching over 9 bases. The CDR3 covers 16 residues. CDR1 is SEHNR and CDR2 is FQNEAQ in the germline V gene (reference sequence). The ends lost 5 bases at V and 4 bases at J; junction bases unmatched: 9. The CDR3 DNA reads TGTGCCAGCAGCCCTAACAGGGGGCCGGTGTACAATGAGCAGTTCTTC. It encodes CASSPNRGPVYNEQFF.

The J gene is TRBJ2-5, the V gene TRBV10-2; D not resolved. This CDR3 is 13 amino acids long. V was trimmed by 6 bases and J by 1 base, leaving 9 bases between them. The V gene's germline CDR1 is WSHSY and CDR2 SAAADI. CDR3 amino acids: CASSPVAQETQYF. Written as DNA, the CDR3 is TGCGCCAGCAGCCCCGTTGCCCAAGAGACCCAGTACTTC.

J is TRBJ2-7 and V is TRBV19; 7 nucleotides match TRBD2. The CDR3 is made up of 14 amino acids. After removal of 4 bases from V and 2 bases from J, the junction contained 5 bases not matched to a gene. CDR1 LNHDA and CDR2 SQIVND come from the germline V gene (reference sequence). The CDR3: CASSTTSETYEQYF. In DNA, the CDR3 is TGTGCCAGTAGTACCACTAGCGAGACCTACGAGCAGTACTTC.

J is TRBJ2-7 and V is TRBV19; TRBD2 might be the D (5 bases). The germline V gene encodes CDR1 LNHDA and CDR2 SQIVND (reference sequence). Trimming pared 3 bases from V and 6 bases from J, leaving 21 bases between. The CDR3 loop spans 16 amino acids. The CDR3 loop reads CASSIRSGIPTSEQYF. CDR3 nucleotides: TGTGCCAGTAGTATTAGGAGCGGTATCCCTACCTCCGAGCAGTACTTC.

This rearrangement joins TRBV15 to TRBJ1-2; D unresolved. With 0 bases removed from V and 13 bases from J, the gap between germline ends came to 12 bases. The CDR3 runs to 12 residues. CDR1 is LNHNV and CDR2 is YYDKDF in the germline V gene (reference sequence). This CDR3 is CATSRDDTRRTF. CDR3 bases: TGTGCCACCAGCAGAGATGACACGCGGCGCACCTTC.

The gene calls are TRBV12-3 or TRBV12-4 and TRBJ1-4; D may be TRBD1 (5 bases). V dropped 1 base and J dropped 11 bases, with 11 bases sitting between them. The CDR3 loop spans 13 amino acids. CDR3 coding DNA: TGTGCCAGCAGTTTAGTTCGGGGGATGAAACTGTTTTTT. The encoded protein is CASSLVRGMKLFF.

The rearrangement links TRBV10-3 to TRBJ2-1; 10 bases agree with TRBD1. The CDR3 sequence is 14 residues long. Trimming at V came to 10 bases and at J to 6 bases, leaving 9 bases not matched to a gene. CDR1 ENHRY and CDR2 SYGVKD come from the germline V gene. The CDR3: CATLPGQGPNEQFF. The CDR3 coding sequence is TGTGCCACCCTTCCGGGACAGGGGCCCAATGAGCAGTTCTTC.

The V gene is TRBV19, the J gene TRBJ2-5, with a tentative D call TRBD1 (6 bases). The CDR3 extends over 14 amino acids. CDR1 and CDR2 from the germline V gene are LNHDA and SQIVND (reference sequence). V lost 4 bases to trimming and J lost 9 bases, with 18 bases between them. The CDR3 nucleotides are TGTGCCAGTAGTAACTCCGGGACACAAGGGGCCCAGTACTTC. This encodes CASSNSGTQGAQYF.

The chain is built from TRBV18 and TRBJ1-2, with D uncertain. CDR1 and CDR2 from the germline V gene are KGHSH and LQKENI. This CDR3 has 15 residues. Trimming left V 2 bases short and J 4 bases short, with 14 bases between. The CDR3 DNA is TGTGCCAGCTCACCATCCGCTCTTGACGGCTATGGCTACACCTTC. Amino acid sequence: CASSPSALDGYGYTF.

This chain joins TRBV5-1 and TRBJ2-5, with D maybe TRBD1 (6 bases). This CDR3 comprises 15 residues. CDR1 and CDR2 from the germline V gene are SGHRS and YFSETQ. The V end was cut by 4 bases, the J end by 5 bases, with 18 bases between. CDR3 loop: CASSPLGTSGETQYF. For the CDR3, the DNA is TGCGCCAGCAGCCCTCTCGGGACATCCGGGGAGACCCAGTACTTC.

The rearrangement joins TRBV5-4 to TRBJ2-5, with 13 positions matching TRBD2. The CDR3 extends over 17 amino acids. CDR1 is SGHNT and CDR2 is YYREEE in the germline V gene (reference sequence). V lost 3 bases, J lost 5 bases, and 10 bases stayed unmatched. The CDR3 here is CASSWGPTSGGAETQYF. In DNA, the CDR3 is TGTGCCAGCAGCTGGGGCCCCACTAGCGGGGGGGCGGAGACCCAGTACTTC.

The chain has TRBV10-1 and TRBJ2-2; maybe TRBD1 (6 bases). Trimming took 0 bases from V and 4 from J, leaving 6 bases between them. The germline gives CDR1 WNHNN, CDR2 SYGVQD (reference sequence). CDR3 size: 14 residues. CDR3 loop: CASSESGATGELFF. As DNA, the CDR3 is TGCGCCAGCAGTGAGTCGGGGGCCACCGGGGAGCTGTTTTTT.

The V gene is TRBV4-3, the J gene TRBJ2-7; TRBD2 is a possible D gene (6 bases). Looked up from germline, CDR1 is LGHNA and CDR2 is YSLEER. The CDR3 has 15 amino acids. Trimming stripped 0 bases from V and 1 base from J, with 10 bases between. CDR3 coding DNA: TGCGCCAGCAGCCAAGATCCCGGGAGATCCTACGAGCAGTACTTC. It yields the protein CASSQDPGRSYEQYF.

J is TRBJ2-7 and V is TRBV14, with D unclear. The CDR3 consists of 14 residues. Germline V gene lookup returns CDR1 SGHDN and CDR2 FVKESK. V was shortened by 1 base and J by 6 bases, with 13 bases between the two germline ends. The CDR3 is CASSQVSGSVEQYF. CDR3 DNA sequence: TGTGCCAGCAGCCAAGTGTCCGGGTCTGTCGAGCAGTACTTC.

This clone was picked up a small number of times. J is TRBJ1-6 and V is TRBV19, with TRBD1 matching over 8 bases. The germline V gene encodes CDR1 LNHDA and CDR2 SQIVND (reference sequence). J gave up 5 bases and V 8 bases, and 8 bases lay outside the gene matches. The CDR3 contains 15 residues. CDR3 sequence: CASGSTGVDNSPLHF. CDR3 nucleotide sequence: TGTGCCAGTGGCTCGACAGGGGTAGATAATTCACCCCTCCACTTT. The complete variable domain, with remaining parts taken from reference TRBV19 and TRBJ1-6, reads DGGITQSPKYLFRKEGQNVTLSCEQNLNHDAMYWYRQDPGQGLRLIYYSQIVNDFQKGDIAEGYSVSREKKESFPLTVTSAQKNPTAFYLCASGSTGVDNSPLHFGNGTRLTVT.

The CDR3 DNA reads as TGTGCCAGCAGTACCCAGGGCGCCTTTGCAACTAATGAAAAACTGTTTTTT. Amino acid sequence: CASSTQGAFATNEKLFF. The V call is TRBV5-4, the J call TRBJ1-4; a possible D gene is TRBD1 (5 bases). The germline V and J ends were trimmed by 5 bases and 0 bases, with 17 bases remaining between them. This CDR3 is 17 amino acids long. Germline assignment: CDR1 SGHNT and CDR2 YYREEE (reference sequence).

This chain connects TRBV7-2 to TRBJ2-2; D remains ambiguous. V lost 7 bases and J lost 5, with 17 bases in between. The CDR3 length is 15 residues. Germline V CDR1 and CDR2: SGHTA, FQGNSA. The CDR3 spells CASTLSNARTGELFF. The CDR3 region has the DNA TGTGCCAGCACCCTATCAAATGCGCGGACCGGGGAGCTGTTTTTT.

The CDR3 spells CASSLTVSGANVLTF. In DNA form, the CDR3 reads TGCGCCAGCAGCTTGACGGTCTCTGGGGCCAACGTCCTGACTTTC. The chain couples TRBV5-1 to TRBJ2-6; D uncertain. V shed 1 base and J shed 0 bases, with 5 bases lying between them. This CDR3 region has 15 residues. The germline V gene encodes CDR1 SGHRS and CDR2 YFSETQ. Together with reference TRBV5-1 and TRBJ2-6, the CDR3 gives the full variable domain: KAGVTQTPRYLIKTRGQQVTLSCSPISGHRSVSWYQQTPGQGLQFLFEYFSETQRNKGNFPGRFSGRQFSNSRSEMNVSTLELGDSALYLCASSLTVSGANVLTFGAGSRLTVL.

In nucleotides, the CDR3 is TGCGCCAGCAGGGACAGGGAAGGTCAGCCCCAGCATTTT. Translation: CASRDREGQPQHF. This chain uses TRBV5-1 with TRBJ1-5; 8 nucleotides match TRBD1. Germline V gene sequence: CDR1 SGHRS, CDR2 YFSETQ. The CDR3 covers 13 residues. After removal of 5 bases from V and 6 bases from J, the junction contained 4 bases not matched to a gene.